This TCR beta chain was observed in a study of T-cell memory formation after mild COVID-19. As for the study in general: In these data, TCR clusters were largely donor specific.

Findings and caveats of the study: Clones from the second wave (peaking day 37) had unconfirmed SARS-CoV-2 specificity. CD8+ contracting clones occupied EMRA, while CD4+ ones occupied mainly CM and EM.

Per germline, CDR1 SGHAT and CDR2 FQDESV (reference sequence). Trimming pared 2 bases from V and 5 bases from J, leaving 19 bases between. The CDR3 has 16 residues. TCRdb independently ran MiXCR on the 5' RACE reads; one entry per CDR3 protein. The table lists approximately 290,000 distinct CDR3 sequences, roughly a fifth of them singletons. Note on this clonotype: Its antigen is undetermined.

The TCR originated in a man aged 18-30 years who had mild COVID-19 (a few samples of this study predate the infection). Cell type and time point are not known. The chain employs TRBV11-1 and TRBJ2-7; the D call may be TRBD1 or TRBD2 (7 bases each). What was sequenced was PBMCs or a T cell subset sorted from them (not recorded which). CDR3 loop: CASSLNRRAGGDEQYF. The CDR3 coding sequence is TGTGCCAGCAGCTTAAATCGTCGGGCAGGGGGGGACGAGCAGTACTTC.